This TCR beta chain was documented in a study of CD8 T cells in ankylosing spondylitis. Study-level findings and limits: As for the disease-linked clones, they showed a CD8+ phenotype and occurred at relatively low frequencies in peripheral blood. In the blood and synovial fluid of reactive arthritis, some motif variants had been previously reported. Characteristic, it appeared, of ankylosing spondylitis blood was a TCR beta motif of eight highly homologous variants. Disease-linked clones reportedly concentrated significantly in matched ankylosing spondylitis synovial fluid.

Each TCR beta library was made by quantitative 5'-RACE that incorporated molecular barcodes. TCRdb passed the 5' RACE reads through MiXCR, listing each CDR3 protein once. The profile shows approximately 220,000 distinct CDR3 sequences, about a sixth of them singletons. The germline gives CDR1 MGHRA, CDR2 YSYEKL. The V end was cut by 4 bases, the J end by 5 bases, with 23 bases between. The CDR3 covers 17 residues. Points on this clonotype: What it recognizes is unknown.

The specimen was blood, either unsorted or a sorted T cell fraction (not recorded which). The sequence derives from a male donor with ankylosing spondylitis. The V gene is TRBV4-1, the J gene TRBJ2-5, with TRBD1 as a possible D gene (6 bases). CDR3 loop: CASSPPPEAPDRETQYF. The CDR3 DNA reads as TGCGCCAGCAGCCCCCCCCCGGAGGCGCCTGACAGGGAGACCCAGTACTTC.